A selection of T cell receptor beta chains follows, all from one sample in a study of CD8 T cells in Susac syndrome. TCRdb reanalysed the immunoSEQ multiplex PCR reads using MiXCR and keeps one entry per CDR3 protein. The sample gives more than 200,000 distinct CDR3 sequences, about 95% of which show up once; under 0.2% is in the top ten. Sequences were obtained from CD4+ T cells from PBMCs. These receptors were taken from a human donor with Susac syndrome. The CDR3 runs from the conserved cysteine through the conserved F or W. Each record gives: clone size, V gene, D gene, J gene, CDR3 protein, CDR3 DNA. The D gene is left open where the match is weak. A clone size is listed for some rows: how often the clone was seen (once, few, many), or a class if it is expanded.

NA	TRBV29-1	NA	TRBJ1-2	CSVEVAARGYTF	TGCAGCGTTGAGGTGGCCGCCCGCGGCTACACCTTC
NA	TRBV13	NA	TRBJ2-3	CASSDTGEGDTQYF	TGTGCCAGCAGCGATACAGGGGAGGGAGATACGCAGTATTTT
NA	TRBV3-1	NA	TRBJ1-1	CASSQVGMNTEAFF	TGTGCCAGCAGCCAAGTCGGGATGAACACTGAAGCTTTCTTT
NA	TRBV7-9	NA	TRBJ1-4	CASSSTGQSNEKLFF	TGTGCCAGCAGCTCGACTGGACAGAGTAATGAAAAACTGTTTTTT
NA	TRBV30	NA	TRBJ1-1	CAWSTGEAFF	TGTGCCTGGAGTACAGGTGAAGCTTTCTTT
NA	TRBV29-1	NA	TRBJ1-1	CSSGGAGNTEAFF	TGCAGCTCCGGGGGGGCAGGGAACACTGAAGCTTTCTTT
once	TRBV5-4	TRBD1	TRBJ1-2	CASSFPTGETSGYTF	TGTGCCAGCAGCTTCCCGACAGGGGAGACGAGTGGCTACACCTTC
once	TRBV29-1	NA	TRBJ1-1	CSVARGAYTEAFF	TGCAGCGTTGCTAGAGGAGCATACACTGAAGCTTTCTTT
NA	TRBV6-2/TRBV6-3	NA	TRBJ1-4	CASSSDSDNEKLFF	TGTGCCAGCAGTTCGGACAGCGATAATGAAAAACTGTTTTTT
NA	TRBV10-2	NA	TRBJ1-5	CVSSVGERQPQHF	TGCGTCAGCAGTGTAGGGGAGCGGCAGCCCCAGCATTTT
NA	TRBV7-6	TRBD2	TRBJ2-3	CATSLAEATDTQYF	TGTGCCACCTCACTAGCGGAAGCCACAGATACGCAGTATTTT
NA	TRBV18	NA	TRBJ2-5	CASSPLRTGGAETQYF	TGTGCCAGCTCACCACTAAGAACCGGAGGGGCAGAAACCCAGTACTTC
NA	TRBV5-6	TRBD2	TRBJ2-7	CASSLFVASGLSYEQYF	TGTGCCAGCAGCTTGTTCGTGGCTAGCGGGCTTTCCTACGAGCAGTACTTC
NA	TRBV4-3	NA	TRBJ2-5	CASSQDNRAAETQYF	TGCGCCAGCAGCCAAGATAACAGGGCTGCGGAGACCCAGTACTTC
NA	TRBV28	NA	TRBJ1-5	CASSLGEQTEDF	TGTGCCAGCAGTTTGGGCGAGCAGACTGAGGATTTT
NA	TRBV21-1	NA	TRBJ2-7	CASSKPPRQGPYEQYF	TGTGCCAGCAGCAAACCCCCCCGACAGGGCCCCTACGAGCAGTACTTC
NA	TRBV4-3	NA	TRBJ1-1	CASSRESLQVTEAFF	TGCGCCAGCAGCCGGGAGAGCCTACAGGTCACTGAAGCTTTCTTT
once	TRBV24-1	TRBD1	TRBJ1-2	CATSDLQGGGYTF	TGTGCCACCAGTGATTTGCAGGGGGGAGGCTACACCTTC
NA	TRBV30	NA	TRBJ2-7	CAWSGQTGYVFSYEQYF	TGTGCCTGGAGCGGACAGACCGGTTACGTTTTCTCCTACGAGCAGTACTTC
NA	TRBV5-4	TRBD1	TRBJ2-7	CASSLGGTDYEQYF	TGTGCCAGCAGCTTGGGAGGGACAGACTACGAGCAGTACTTC
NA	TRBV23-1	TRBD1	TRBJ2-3	CASRGCRERGTDTDTQYF	TGCGCCAGCAGGGGGTGCCGGGAAAGGGGGACAGACACAGATACGCAGTATTTT
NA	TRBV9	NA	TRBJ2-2	CASSVVQGSTGELFF	TGTGCCAGCAGCGTAGTTCAGGGGAGTACCGGGGAGCTGTTTTTT
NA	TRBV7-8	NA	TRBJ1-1	CASSLQSLWQGTNTEAFF	TGTGCCAGCAGCTTACAATCGCTGTGGCAGGGAACAAACACTGAAGCTTTCTTT
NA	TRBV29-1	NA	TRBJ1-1	CSVVSRLNTEAFF	TGCAGCGTTGTCTCCCGACTGAACACTGAAGCTTTCTTT
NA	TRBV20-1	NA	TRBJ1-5	CSASGTRYSNQPQHF	TGCAGTGCTAGCGGGACAAGATATAGCAATCAGCCCCAGCATTTT
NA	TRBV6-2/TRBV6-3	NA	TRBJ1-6	CASSYSLPGRGNSPLHF	TGTGCCAGCAGTTACTCGTTGCCGGGACGCGGGAATTCACCCCTCCACTTT
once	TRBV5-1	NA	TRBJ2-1	CASSKGPGSYNEQFF	TGCGCCAGCAGCAAGGGACCAGGGTCCTACAATGAGCAGTTCTTC
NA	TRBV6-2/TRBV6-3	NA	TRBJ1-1	CASSYMGPGEAFF	TGTGCCAGCAGTTATATGGGACCCGGTGAAGCTTTCTTT
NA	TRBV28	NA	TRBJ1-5	CASNFQGGNQPQHF	TGTGCCAGTAATTTCCAGGGTGGCAATCAGCCCCAGCATTTT
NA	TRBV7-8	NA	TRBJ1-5	CASSTSGGRDQPQHF	TGTGCCAGCAGCACAAGTGGGGGGCGCGACCAGCCCCAGCATTTT
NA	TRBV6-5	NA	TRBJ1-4	CASSYAEKLFF	TGTGCCAGCAGTTACGCAGAAAAACTGTTTTTT
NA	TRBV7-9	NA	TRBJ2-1	CASSFIGPGINEQFF	TGTGCCAGCAGCTTCATAGGGCCCGGGATTAATGAGCAGTTCTTC
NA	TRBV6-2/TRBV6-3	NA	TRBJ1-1	CASSDWPGNRAFF	TGTGCCAGCAGCGATTGGCCCGGGAACCGGGCTTTCTTT
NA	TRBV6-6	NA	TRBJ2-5	CASSPGESEETQYF	TGTGCCAGCTCCCCGGGGGAATCGGAAGAGACCCAGTACTTC
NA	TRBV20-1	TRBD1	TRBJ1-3	CSAAGTGGDTIYF	TGCAGTGCGGCCGGGACAGGGGGAGACACCATATATTTT
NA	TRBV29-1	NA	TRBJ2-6	CSVETDGGANVLTF	TGCAGCGTTGAAACGGATGGTGGGGCCAACGTCCTGACTTTC
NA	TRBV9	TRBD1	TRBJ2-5	CASSVGGQGGQGETQYF	TGTGCCAGCAGCGTAGGGGGACAGGGCGGTCAAGGCGAGACCCAGTACTTC
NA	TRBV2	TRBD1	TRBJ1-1	CASSLDRGNEAFF	TGTGCCAGCAGTCTGGACAGGGGTAATGAAGCTTTCTTT
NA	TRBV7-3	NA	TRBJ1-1	CASSQGGENTEAFF	TGTGCCAGCTCCCAGGGAGGGGAGAACACTGAAGCTTTCTTT
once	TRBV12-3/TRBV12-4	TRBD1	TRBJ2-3	CASSFGTAARTDTQYF	TGTGCCAGCAGTTTCGGGACAGCTGCTCGCACAGATACGCAGTATTTT
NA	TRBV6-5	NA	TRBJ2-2	CASSQRTVNTGELFF	TGTGCCAGCAGTCAACGGACAGTCAACACCGGGGAGCTGTTTTTT
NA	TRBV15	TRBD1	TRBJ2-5	CATSRGQVQETQYF	TGTGCCACCAGCAGGGGACAGGTCCAAGAGACCCAGTACTTC
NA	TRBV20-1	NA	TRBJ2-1	CSARSGANNEQFF	TGCAGTGCTAGGTCGGGGGCGAACAATGAGCAGTTCTTC
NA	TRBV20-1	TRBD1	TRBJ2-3	CSARGGGQLSLSDTQYF	TGCAGTGCTAGAGGAGGGGGACAGCTATCGCTCTCAGATACGCAGTATTTT
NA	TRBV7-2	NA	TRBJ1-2	CASSLVRVSTLQNYGYTF	TGTGCCAGCAGCTTAGTTCGGGTCTCCACTCTCCAAAACTATGGCTACACCTTC
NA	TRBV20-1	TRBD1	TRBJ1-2	CSARGTGAANYGYTF	TGCAGTGCTAGAGGGACAGGAGCGGCTAACTATGGCTACACCTTC
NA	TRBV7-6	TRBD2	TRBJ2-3	CASSLSSGGFTDTQYF	TGTGCCAGCAGCTTAAGTAGCGGGGGGTTCACAGATACGCAGTATTTT
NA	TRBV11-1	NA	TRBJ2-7	CASSLLGIGESSYEQYF	TGTGCCAGCAGCTTACTGGGTATCGGGGAGAGCTCCTACGAGCAGTACTTC
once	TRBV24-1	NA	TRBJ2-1	CATSQGRNEQFF	TGTGCCACCAGCCAGGGCAGGAATGAGCAGTTCTTC
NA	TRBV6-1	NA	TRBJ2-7	CATPVLDGGEQYF	TGTGCCACCCCCGTGCTAGACGGTGGCGAGCAGTACTTC
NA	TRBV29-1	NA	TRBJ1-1	CSVAGTSYTEAFF	TGCAGCGTGGCTGGGACAAGCTACACTGAAGCTTTCTTT
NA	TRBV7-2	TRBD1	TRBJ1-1	CASSFGDSNTEAFF	TGTGCCAGCAGCTTTGGGGACAGTAACACTGAAGCTTTCTTT
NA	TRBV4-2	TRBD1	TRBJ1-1	CASSQEDRGDANTEAFF	TGTGCCAGCAGCCAAGAGGACAGGGGTGATGCTAACACTGAAGCTTTCTTT
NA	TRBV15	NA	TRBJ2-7	CATSRSSGTAPGEQYF	TGTGCCACCAGCAGATCTTCCGGGACGGCCCCCGGCGAGCAGTACTTC
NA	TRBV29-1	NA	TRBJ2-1	CSVALTNEQFF	TGCAGCGTTGCGCTAACCAATGAGCAGTTCTTC
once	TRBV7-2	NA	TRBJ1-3	CASSREDRAGNTIYF	TGTGCCAGCAGCCGAGAGGACAGAGCTGGAAACACCATATATTTT
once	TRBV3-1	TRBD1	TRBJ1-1	CASRTSYGTGVGAFF	TGTGCCAGCAGAACCTCCTACGGGACAGGGGTCGGAGCTTTCTTT
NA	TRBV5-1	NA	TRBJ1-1	CASSSEPGANTEAFF	TGCGCCAGCAGCTCAGAGCCAGGGGCAAACACTGAAGCTTTCTTT
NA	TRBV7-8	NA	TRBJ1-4	CASRREVNNEKLFF	TGCGCCAGCAGGCGCGAGGTTAATAATGAAAAACTGTTTTTT